The text below deals with one TCR beta chain. Its target is unknown. The CDR3 runs to 15 residues. Trimming stripped 1 base from V and 8 bases from J, with 15 bases between. Germline CDR1 and CDR2: SGHVS and FQNEAQ. Sequencing used immunoSEQ multiplex PCR; TCRdb keeps in-frame clones, though not all of them. The sample lists over 100,000 clones; around 93% were seen once. This entry comes from a study of T cell responses to AZD1222 COVID-19 vaccine. Notes on the study in general: Scientists sampled the repertoires only once the peak T cell response had passed.

V is TRBV7-8 and J is TRBJ2-1, with D possibly matching TRBD2 (6 bases). The sequence derives from an adult in good health. This specimen consisted of peripheral blood, obtained on day 0 of AZD1222 vaccination. CDR3 bases: TGTGCCAGCAGCTTAGAGGGACTCGACCTCTATGAGCAGTTCTTC. Protein sequence: CASSLEGLDLYEQFF.